The text below deals with one T cell receptor (beta chain). This clonotype was counted ten times or more. What this receptor recognizes is not known. Qualities for individual bases were not recorded, and no much larger clone is one base off. The cysteine opens and the phenylalanine closes a CDR3 of 16 amino acids. Only the CDR3 DNA is retained, 48 bases long and in frame from the first base. CDR1 and CDR2, looked up from the germline V gene (reference sequence), are PRHDT and FYEKMQ. V trim: 5 bases; J trim: 6 bases; unmatched bases: 12. Naive CD8 T cell libraries were made from 20,000 to 1,000,000 sorted cells using 10%, 30% or 50% of purified RNA. On a BD FACSAria II, naive CD8 T cells were FACS-sorted as CD8+CD4-CCR7+CD45RA+ and collected into RLT Plus buffer. Detection sensitivity was tested by spiking Jurkat RNA equal to roughly nine TCR copies' worth into samples containing roughly 18,000-1,000,000 naive CD8 T cells. Enrichment of CD8 T cells was performed with RosetteSep CD8+ T Cell Enrichment Cocktail and Ficoll-Paque, after which ACK red cell lysis was carried out.

This sample was included in a study of molecular identifiers for immune sequencing clone quantification (dated by TCRdb to the late 2010s). At the level of the whole study: For a replicate experiment, RNA from roughly 20,000 or 100,000 naive CD8 T cells was divided into five aliquots, and four of the five aliquots were sequenced. This methods study used CD8 T cells to benchmark TCR RNA copy counting and molecular-identifier clustering-based TCR repertoire sequencing (MIDCIRS).

Overall study outcomes, separate from this receptor: A single cell's worth of spiked-in Jurkat TCR RNA was reported detectable even among one million naive CD8 T cells. Clones above 20 RNA copies held over 99% of molecules in CMV-specific effector cells but under 1% in naive cells. The sizes of highly expanded clones could end up underestimated when identical TCR molecules share a barcode. Modeling indicated around 3 TCR RNA copies recovered per cell, compared with about 10 by digital PCR, which implies a capture efficiency of 25% to 35%. Without barcode sub-clustering, chimeric consensus sequences inflated TCR diversity; chimeras reached as high as 47%. The naive libraries included spiked-in Jurkat TCR RNA (about nine copies' worth), and this Jurkat TCR RNA is not part of the donor repertoire.

To prepare the library, PCR was applied. Sequenced on an Illumina HiSeq 4000. Bulk TCR libraries were prepared as previously described, using TCR primers listed in Table S5. Purification of total RNA was performed with the Qiagen AllPrep DNA/RNA kit. Before analysis, reads from multiple sequencing runs of one library were combined. As for how the authors treated the data: Only reads with exact TCR constant sequence were kept, trimmed to 150 nt, and grouped by their 12-nt molecular barcodes. Reads within each barcode group were sub-clustered using a 15% Levenshtein threshold, and quality-weighted consensus sequences were constructed for each RNA molecule. Non-functional sequences were excluded, and lower-count sequences lying one edit away from another sequence were also excluded. Barcode sub-clusters with fewer than 20% of the maximum read count were removed, based on fitting two negative binomial distributions. In-frame beta chains were kept once TCRdb had trimmed the public reads at Q25 with fastp and called clones with MiXCR. For every CDR3 protein sequence, its rows merge into one entry that carries the most common genes and DNA. These V and J calls originate from TCRdb's pipeline instead of the authors' own analysis. The sample table lists approximately 670,000 distinct CDR3 sequences, about 20% of them with a count of one. Of the sample, around 0.9% is held by the ten largest clones.

The sequence links TRBV13 to TRBJ1-4, with 7 bases aligning to TRBD1. The TCR originated in a human donor in good health. Some libraries in this study had Jurkat cell RNA spiked in. Material: naive CD8+ T cells from blood, with Jurkat cell RNA spiked in. In light of the paper, this sample's cell subset or site label describes: FACS-sorted CD8+CD4-CCR7+CD45RA+ naive T cells. The CDR3 sequence is CASSPKTGFGDEKLFF. The nucleotide sequence is TGTGCCAGCAGCCCGAAGACAGGGTTTGGCGATGAAAAACTGTTTTTT.